This entry concerns a single T cell receptor beta chain. The sample originates from a study of CD8 T cells in Susac syndrome. Random hexamers served to reverse transcribe roughly 0.45 to 1 ug RNA. Amplification of TCR beta CDR3 used immunoSEQ multiplex PCR across 54 Vbeta and 13 Jbeta. Each CDR3 protein is one row after TCRdb ran MiXCR on the immunoSEQ multiplex PCR reads. The profile shows 200,000 to 300,000 distinct CDR3 sequences, 90% to 97% of them singletons. The TCR was taken from a human donor with Susac syndrome. Sequenced material: CD4+ T cells from PBMCs.

CDR3 loop: CASSLQGRAKNIQYF. For the CDR3, the DNA is TGTGCCAGCAGTCTACAGGGAAGAGCCAAAAACATTCAGTACTTC. V gene TRBV27 combines with J gene TRBJ2-4, with D perhaps TRBD1 (6 bases). V was trimmed by 5 bases and J by 0 bases, leaving 11 bases between them. Germline V gene data show CDR1 as MNHEY and CDR2 as SMNVEV (reference sequence). The CDR3 has 15 amino acids.